Listed here is a single T cell receptor (beta chain). This sample stems from a study of T-cell reconstitution after alpha-beta-depleted transplantation in children. Preparation of the TCRbeta library was carried out with unique molecular identifiers. TCRdb ran MiXCR on the PCR reads and lists one entry per CDR3 protein. This sample has 350,000 to 400,000 distinct CDR3 sequences, with about an eighth found just once. The V gene lost 5 bases and the J gene lost 4 bases, with 14 bases spanning the gap. CDR1 LGHNA and CDR2 YNFKEQ come from the germline V gene. The CDR3 has 14 amino acids. The TCR sequence derives from a human donor who donated a stem cell graft to a child with Fanconi anemia. Specimen: PBMCs, collected from the stem cell graft. V usage is TRBV4-2 and J usage is TRBJ1-1; D is ambiguous. In nucleotides, the CDR3 is TGTGCCAGCAGCGCGGGAGGCCCGGCCACTGAAGCTTTCTTT. Protein: CASSAGGPATEAFF.